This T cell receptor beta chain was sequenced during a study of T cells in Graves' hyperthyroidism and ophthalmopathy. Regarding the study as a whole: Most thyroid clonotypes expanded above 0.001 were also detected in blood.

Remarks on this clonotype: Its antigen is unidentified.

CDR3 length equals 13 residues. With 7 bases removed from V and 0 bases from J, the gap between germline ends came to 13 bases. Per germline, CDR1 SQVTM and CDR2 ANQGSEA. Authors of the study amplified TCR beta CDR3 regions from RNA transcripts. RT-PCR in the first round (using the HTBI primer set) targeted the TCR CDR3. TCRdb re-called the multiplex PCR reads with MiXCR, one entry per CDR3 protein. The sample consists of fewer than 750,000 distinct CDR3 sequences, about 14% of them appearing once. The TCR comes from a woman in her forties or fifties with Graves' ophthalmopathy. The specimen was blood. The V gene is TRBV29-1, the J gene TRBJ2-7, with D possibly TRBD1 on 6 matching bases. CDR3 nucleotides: TGCAGCGCATTGGACAGAAGCTCCTACGAGCAGTACTTC. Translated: CSALDRSSYEQYF.